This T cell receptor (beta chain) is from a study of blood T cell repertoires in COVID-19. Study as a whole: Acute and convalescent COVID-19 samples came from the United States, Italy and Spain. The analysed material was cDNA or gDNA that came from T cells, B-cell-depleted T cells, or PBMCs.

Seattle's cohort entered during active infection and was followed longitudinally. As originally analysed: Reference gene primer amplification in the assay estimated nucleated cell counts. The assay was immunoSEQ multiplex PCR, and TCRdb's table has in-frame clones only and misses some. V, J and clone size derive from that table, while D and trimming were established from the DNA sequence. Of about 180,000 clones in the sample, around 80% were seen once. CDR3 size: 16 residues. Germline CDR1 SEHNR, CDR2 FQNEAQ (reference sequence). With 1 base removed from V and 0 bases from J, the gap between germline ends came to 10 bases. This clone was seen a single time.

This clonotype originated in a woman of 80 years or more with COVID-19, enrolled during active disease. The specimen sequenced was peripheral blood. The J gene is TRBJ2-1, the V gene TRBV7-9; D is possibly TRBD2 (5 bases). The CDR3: CASSLGELSSYNEQFF. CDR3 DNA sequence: TGTGCCAGCAGCTTAGGGGAGCTTAGCTCCTACAATGAGCAGTTCTTC.